This record covers a single T cell receptor beta chain. No cognate antigen has been identified for it. Base qualities are not at hand, and no much larger clone is one base apart. Instrument on record: Illumina HiSeq 2500. TCR beta libraries were prepared by quantitative 5'-RACE with molecular barcodes. The paper's data handling went like this. To identify disease-linked TCR variants, a new computational method was used, one built on a probabilistic model of VDJ rearrangement. TCRdb passed the public sequencing reads through fastp at Q25 and MiXCR, retaining productive beta sequences. Records with the same CDR3 protein are collapsed into one entry carrying the most frequent genes and DNA. The V and J calls and clone size come from TCRdb's table, not from the authors' own analysis. The table for this sample lists 150,000 to 200,000 distinct CDR3 sequences; around 19% of them were counted only once. In total, the top ten clones hold roughly 8% of the sample.

The entry originates in a study of CD8 T cells in ankylosing spondylitis (dated 2017 in TCRdb). For the study in its entirety: T cell receptor beta repertoires were profiled in healthy donors and ankylosing spondylitis patients so that disease-linked TCR variants could be found. The full study cohort comprised around 23 ankylosing spondylitis patients and about a hundred healthy donors. Peripheral blood samples were taken, and synovial fluid was additionally collected from ankylosing spondylitis patients. Paper-wide results and their limitations: Some motif variants had previously been reported in the synovial fluid and blood of reactive arthritis patients, which suggests shared mechanisms of disease initiation. A TCR beta motif made up of eight highly homologous amino acid variants appeared to be characteristic of blood from ankylosing spondylitis patients. Significant enrichment of the disease-linked clones was reported in matched synovial fluid samples from ankylosing spondylitis patients. The disease-linked clones had a CD8+ phenotype and were found at relatively low frequencies in peripheral blood.

Spanning cysteine to phenylalanine, the CDR3 consists of 17 amino acids. Only the CDR3 DNA is retained, 51 bases long and in frame from the first base. Compared with germline, V lacks 5 bases and J lacks 2 bases; bases without a gene match: 9. CDR1 MNHEY and CDR2 SMNVEV are derived from the germline V gene (reference sequence). The chain is made from TRBV27 and TRBJ2-1; 10 central bases correspond to TRBD2. The source material was blood, either unsorted or a sorted T cell fraction (not recorded which). The TCR originated in a male donor with ankylosing spondylitis or in good health (not recorded which). The nucleotide sequence reads TGTGCCAGCAGTCCCTATTCCGGGACTAGCGCCTACAATGAGCAGTTCTTC. The resulting protein is CASSPYSGTSAYNEQFF.